Given below is one T cell receptor beta chain in context. The data derive from a study of control samples from healthy donors and cancer patients. This CDR3 has 13 residues. CDR1 is KGHDR and CDR2 is SFDVKD in the germline V gene. V shed 9 bases and J shed 4 bases, with 11 bases lying between them. Profiling relied on immunoSEQ multiplex PCR, and the TCRdb table lists in-frame clones only, not all of them. The table has some 130,000 clones, approximately 89% seen once. This TCR was sampled from a man aged 35 to 55 in good health. The chain recombines TRBV24-1 with TRBJ1-4; D ambiguous. What was sequenced was blood. The chain's CDR3 is CATASSYNEKLFF. CDR3 DNA sequence: TGTGCCACCGCCTCTAGCTATAATGAAAAACTGTTTTTT.